This T cell receptor beta chain was recovered during a study of a mutant IDH1 vaccine in newly diagnosed glioma. Study background: Males made up about 62% and females roughly 38% of treated patients, whose mean age was 40.4 years. Patients previously underwent radiotherapy, temozolomide, or both, and most underwent both.

Germline V CDR1 and CDR2: LNHDA, SQIVND (reference sequence). CDR3 length equals 14 residues. V was trimmed by 5 bases and J by 2 bases, leaving 13 bases between them. Time point denoted: baseline, week 1 (first vaccination visit). The treatment denotes: pre-vaccination baseline after standard-of-care therapy. TCRdb keeps only in-frame clones here, not all; method: immunoSEQ multiplex PCR. Here the sample spans 23,000 or so clones, roughly nine tenths being singletons. The TCR sequence derives from a man aged 25-40 years with glioma. V gene TRBV19 combines with J gene TRBJ2-7; possible D gene TRBD2, 6 bases. The sequences come from PBMCs, collected from a glioma patient treated with radiotherapy, temozolomide or both. DNA for the CDR3: TGTGCCAGTAGTCTCCAGCGGGCCGCCTACGAGCAGTACTTC. This translates into CASSLQRAAYEQYF.